A single count supports the clone carrying this TCR beta chain. Its antigen is not identified. The record originates from a study of T cell responses to AZD1222 COVID-19 vaccine. The study, taken as a whole, reports: The donor group comprised mostly white British people and more females; the analysis possibly underestimated clonal diversity. Regions 160-218 and 743-854 dominated among vaccine-associated CD4 TCRs spanning spike.

The V gene end was trimmed by 6 bases and the J gene end by 5 bases; junction bases not matched to a gene: 8. The CDR3 contains 15 residues. Germline CDR1 and CDR2: MNHEY and SMNVEV (reference sequence). The data were produced by immunoSEQ multiplex PCR, yet TCRdb's version contains in-frame clones alone and is incomplete. The top ten clones hold 3.4% of a sample with approximately 77,000 clones, 80% to 90% of them seen once. V and J are TRBV27 and TRBJ2-1, with TRBD1 matching 9 bases. The source of this sequence is an adult who received the AZD1222 COVID-19 vaccine. The sample here was peripheral blood, taken 28 days after the second AZD1222 dose. The CDR3 DNA follows: TGTGCCAGCAGACGGGACAGGGAGCCTAACAATGAGCAGTTCTTC. Its protein is CASRRDREPNNEQFF.